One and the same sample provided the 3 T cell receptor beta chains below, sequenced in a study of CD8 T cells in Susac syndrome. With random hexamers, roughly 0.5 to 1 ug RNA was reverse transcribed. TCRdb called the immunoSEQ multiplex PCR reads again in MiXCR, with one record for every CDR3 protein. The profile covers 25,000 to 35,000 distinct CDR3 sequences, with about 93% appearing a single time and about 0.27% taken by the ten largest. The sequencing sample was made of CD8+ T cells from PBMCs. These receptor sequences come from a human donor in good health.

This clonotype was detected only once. Written as DNA, the CDR3 is TGTGCCAGCAGCCCAGTAAGGAGCTCCTACGAGCAGTACTTC. Its protein is CASSPVRSSYEQYF. The chain joins TRBV5-5 to TRBJ2-7; D is undetermined. Germline V gene data show CDR1 as SGHKS and CDR2 as YYEKEE (reference sequence). V was trimmed by 4 bases and J by 0 bases, leaving 11 bases between them. The CDR3 covers 14 residues. The entire variable domain, with the rest obtained from reference TRBV5-5 and TRBJ2-7, is as follows: DAGVTQSPTHLIKTRGQQVTLRCSPISGHKSVSWYQQVLGQGPQFIFQYYEKEERGRGNFPDRFSARQFPNYSSELNVNALLLGDSALYLCASSPVRSSYEQYFGPGTRLTVT.

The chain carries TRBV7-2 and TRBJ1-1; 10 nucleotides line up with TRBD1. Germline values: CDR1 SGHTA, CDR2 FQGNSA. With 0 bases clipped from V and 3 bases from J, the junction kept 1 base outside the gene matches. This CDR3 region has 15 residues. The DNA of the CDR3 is TGTGCCAGCAGCTTAGCGGGACAGGGGTACACTGAAGCTTTCTTT. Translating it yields CASSLAGQGYTEAFF.

CDR3 nucleotides: TGTGCCAGCAGCTTGGTGGGAAGGGCTAATGAAAAACTGTTTTTT. It specifies CASSLVGRANEKLFF. The genes are TRBV11-2 and TRBJ1-4, with D unclear. The length of the CDR3 is 15 residues. V lost 3 bases to trimming and J lost 3 bases, with 11 bases between them. Per the germline V gene, CDR1 is SGHAT and CDR2 is FQNNGV. Filled out from reference TRBV11-2 and TRBJ1-4, the complete variable domain reads EAGVAQSPRYKIIEKRQSVAFWCNPISGHATLYWYQQILGQGPKLLIQFQNNGVVDDSQLPKDRFSAERLKGVDSTLKIQPAKLEDSAVYLCASSLVGRANEKLFFGSGTQLSVL.